This TCR beta chain was documented in a study of shared clonotypes between healthy human individuals. V was cut by 3 bases and J by 1 base, with 9 bases left in between. The CDR3 consists of 14 residues. From germline, CDR1 is MNHNS and CDR2 SASEGT. This table comes from immunoSEQ multiplex PCR, and its TCRdb copy is limited to in-frame clones, with some not included. The sample includes about 690,000 clones, about nine tenths of them seen just once. Source material: memory CD8+ T cells from PBMCs. This sample's subset: CD45RO+ cells pooled with CCR7-negative TemRA cells. This TCR came from a man between 18 and 29 years old in good health. Some clones in this sample may be carry-over from other donors' samples. The chain carries TRBV6-1 and TRBJ1-1; possible D gene TRBD1, 6 bases. The CDR3 loop reads CASSDPGQNTEAFF. The CDR3 DNA reads as TGTGCCAGCAGTGACCCGGGACAGAACACTGAAGCTTTCTTT.